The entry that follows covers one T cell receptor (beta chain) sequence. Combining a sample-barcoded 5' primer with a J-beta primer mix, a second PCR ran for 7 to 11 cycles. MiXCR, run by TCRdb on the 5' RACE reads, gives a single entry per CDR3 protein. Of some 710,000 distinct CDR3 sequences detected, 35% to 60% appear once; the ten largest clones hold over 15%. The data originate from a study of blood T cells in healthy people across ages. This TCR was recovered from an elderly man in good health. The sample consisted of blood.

CDR3 DNA: TGTGCCAGCAGTAAATCGTCCTTCAGGGCGGATGAGCAGTACTTC. It yields the protein CASSKSSFRADEQYF. This chain uses TRBV28 with TRBJ2-7, with D tentatively TRBD1 (5 bases). Trimming stripped 5 bases from V and 7 bases from J, with 21 bases between. From germline, CDR1 is MDHEN and CDR2 SYDVKM. The CDR3 contains 15 residues.